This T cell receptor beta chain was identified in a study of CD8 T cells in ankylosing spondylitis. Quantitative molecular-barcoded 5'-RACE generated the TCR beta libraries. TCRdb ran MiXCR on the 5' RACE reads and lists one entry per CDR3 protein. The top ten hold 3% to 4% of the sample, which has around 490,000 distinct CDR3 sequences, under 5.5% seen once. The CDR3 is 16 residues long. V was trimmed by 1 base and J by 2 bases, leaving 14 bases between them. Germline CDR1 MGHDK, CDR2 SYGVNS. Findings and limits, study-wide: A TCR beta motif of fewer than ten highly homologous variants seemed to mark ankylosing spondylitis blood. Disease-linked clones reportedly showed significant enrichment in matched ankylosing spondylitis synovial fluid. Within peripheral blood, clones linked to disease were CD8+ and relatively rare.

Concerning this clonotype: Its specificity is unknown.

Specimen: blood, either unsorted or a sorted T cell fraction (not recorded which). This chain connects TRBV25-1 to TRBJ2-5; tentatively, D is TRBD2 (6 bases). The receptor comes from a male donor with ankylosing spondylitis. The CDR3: CASSEFGTPIQETQYF. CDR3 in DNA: TGTGCCAGCAGTGAATTCGGGACTCCCATTCAAGAGACCCAGTACTTC.